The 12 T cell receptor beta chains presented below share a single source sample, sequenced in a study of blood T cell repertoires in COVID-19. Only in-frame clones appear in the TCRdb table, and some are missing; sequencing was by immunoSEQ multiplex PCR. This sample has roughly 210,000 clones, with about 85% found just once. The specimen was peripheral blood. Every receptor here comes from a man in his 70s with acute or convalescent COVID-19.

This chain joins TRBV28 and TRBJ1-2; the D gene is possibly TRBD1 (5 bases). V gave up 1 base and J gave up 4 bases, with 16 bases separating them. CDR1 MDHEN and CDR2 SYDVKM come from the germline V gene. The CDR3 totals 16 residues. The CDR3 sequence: CASSLLGGDFGYGYTF. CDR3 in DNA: TGTGCCAGCAGTTTATTGGGGGGAGACTTCGGCTATGGCTACACCTTC.

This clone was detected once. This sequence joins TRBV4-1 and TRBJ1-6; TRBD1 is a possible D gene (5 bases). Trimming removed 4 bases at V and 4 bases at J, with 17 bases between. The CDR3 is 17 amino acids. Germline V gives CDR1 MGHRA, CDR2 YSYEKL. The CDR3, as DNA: TGCGCCAGCAGCCCTCGGGGGGTGGAGGTGTATAATTCACCCCTCCACTTT. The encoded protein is CASSPRGVEVYNSPLHF.

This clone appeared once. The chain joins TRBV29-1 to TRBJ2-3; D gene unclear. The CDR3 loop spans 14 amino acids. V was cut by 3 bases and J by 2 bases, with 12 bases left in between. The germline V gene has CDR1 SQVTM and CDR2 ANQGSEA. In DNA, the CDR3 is TGCAGCGTTGATGGGCAGTGGCCCACAGATACGCAGTATTTT. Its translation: CSVDGQWPTDTQYF.

The CDR3 is CASSQGSESSYEQYF. CDR3 nucleotides: TGTGCCAGCAGCCAGGGGAGTGAGAGCTCCTACGAGCAGTACTTC. The gene calls are TRBV4-2 and TRBJ2-7, with D possibly being TRBD2 (5 bases). This CDR3 spans 15 amino acids. Germline assignment: CDR1 LGHNA and CDR2 YNFKEQ. V was clipped by 3 bases and J by 0 bases, with 12 bases between them.

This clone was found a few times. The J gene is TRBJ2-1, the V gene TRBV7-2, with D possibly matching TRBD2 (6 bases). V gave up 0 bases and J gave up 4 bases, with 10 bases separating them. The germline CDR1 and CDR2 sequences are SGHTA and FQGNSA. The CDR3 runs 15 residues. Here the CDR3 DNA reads TGTGCCAGCAGCTTAGCGGCCGGGACTTACAATGAGCAGTTCTTC. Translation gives CASSLAAGTYNEQFF.

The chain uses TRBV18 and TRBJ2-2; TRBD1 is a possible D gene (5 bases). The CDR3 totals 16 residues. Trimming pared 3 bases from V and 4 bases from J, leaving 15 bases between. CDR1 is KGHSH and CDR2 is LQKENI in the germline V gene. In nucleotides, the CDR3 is TGTGCCAGCTCACCCCCGGTGGTTGGGGCCACCGGGGAGCTGTTTTTT. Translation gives CASSPPVVGATGELFF. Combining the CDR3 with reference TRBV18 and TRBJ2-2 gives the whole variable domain NAGVMQNPRHLVRRRGQEARLRCSPMKGHSHVYWYRQLPEEGLKFMVYLQKENIIDESGMPKERFSAEFPKEGPSILRIQQVVRGDSAAYFCASSPPVVGATGELFFGEGSRLTVL.

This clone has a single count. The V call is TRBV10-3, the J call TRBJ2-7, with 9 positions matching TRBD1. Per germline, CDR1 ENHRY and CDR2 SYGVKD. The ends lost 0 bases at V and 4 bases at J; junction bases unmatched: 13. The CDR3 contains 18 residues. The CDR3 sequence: CAISESRKPGQGFYEQYF. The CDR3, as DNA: TGTGCCATCAGTGAGTCACGCAAACCGGGACAGGGTTTTTACGAGCAGTACTTC.

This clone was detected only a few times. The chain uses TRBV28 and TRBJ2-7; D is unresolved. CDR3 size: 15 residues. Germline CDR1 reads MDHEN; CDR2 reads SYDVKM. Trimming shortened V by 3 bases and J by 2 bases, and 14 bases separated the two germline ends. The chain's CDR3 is CASSFSTRMTYEQYF. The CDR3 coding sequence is TGTGCCAGCAGTTTCTCGACACGCATGACCTACGAGCAGTACTTC.

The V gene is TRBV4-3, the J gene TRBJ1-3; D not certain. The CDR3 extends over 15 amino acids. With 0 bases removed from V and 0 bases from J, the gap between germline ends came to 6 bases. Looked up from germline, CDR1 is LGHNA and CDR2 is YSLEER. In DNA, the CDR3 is TGCGCCAGCAGCCAAGATAGCCTCTCTGGAAACACCATATATTTT. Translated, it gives CASSQDSLSGNTIYF.

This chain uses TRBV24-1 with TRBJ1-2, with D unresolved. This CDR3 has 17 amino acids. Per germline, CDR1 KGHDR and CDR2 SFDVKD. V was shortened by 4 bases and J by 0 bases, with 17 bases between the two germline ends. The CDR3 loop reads CATSDYVPLSTNYGYTF. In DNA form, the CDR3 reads TGTGCCACCAGTGACTACGTCCCCCTGTCTACTAACTATGGCTACACCTTC.

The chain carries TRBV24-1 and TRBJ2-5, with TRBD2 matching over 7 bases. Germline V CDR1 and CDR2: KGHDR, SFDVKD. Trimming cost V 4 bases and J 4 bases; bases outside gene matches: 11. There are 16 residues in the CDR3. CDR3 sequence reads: CATSDPSRTGGETQYF. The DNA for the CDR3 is TGTGCCACCAGTGACCCCTCTAGAACGGGGGGAGAGACCCAGTACTTC.

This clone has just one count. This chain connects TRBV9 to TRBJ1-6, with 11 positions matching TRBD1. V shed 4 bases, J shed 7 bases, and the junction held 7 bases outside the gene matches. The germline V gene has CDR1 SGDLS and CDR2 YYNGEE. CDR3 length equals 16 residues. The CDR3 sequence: CASSRTGGGENSPLHF. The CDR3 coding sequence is TGTGCCAGCAGCCGGACAGGGGGCGGGGAGAATTCACCCCTCCACTTT.